This entry features one T cell receptor beta chain sequence. Both 60 Vbeta primers and 13 Jbeta primers went into the PCR. This table comes from immunoSEQ multiplex PCR, and its TCRdb copy is limited to in-frame clones, with some not included. The table lists roughly 120,000 clones, about 73% of them singletons. The data are from a study of cytomegalovirus exposure and HLA in healthy donors. Study information: A preliminary data release comprised 91 million or so unique TCRs obtained from HLA-typed donors.

This CDR3 region has 13 residues. Germline assignment: CDR1 MNHEY and CDR2 SMNVEV (reference sequence). The V gene lost 7 bases and the J gene lost 6 bases, with 15 bases spanning the gap. The gene calls are TRBV27 and TRBJ1-1; weak D call: TRBD1 (6 bases). The receptor was isolated from a woman in her forties in good health and CMV-seropositive. Sequenced material: PBMCs. In DNA, the CDR3 is TGTGCCAGCACCCCTGGGGGCGTGGCTGAAGCTTTCTTT. Translating it yields CASTPGGVAEAFF.